Listed below are T cell receptor beta chains from one sample, sequenced in a study of blood T cell repertoires in COVID-19. The data were produced by immunoSEQ multiplex PCR, yet TCRdb's version contains in-frame clones alone and is incomplete. The repertoire holds under 15,000 clones, with around 91% as singletons. Specimen: peripheral blood. The receptors come from a human donor with active COVID-19. The donor label of this sample is uncertain. The CDR3 runs from the conserved cysteine through the conserved F or W. A D gene is named only where the DNA matches it firmly. Clone size is shown for a subset of rows, as once, few, many or a class of expanded clone.

cdr3_nt: TGTGCCAGCAGTCTAGACAGGGGCGGCTACACCTTC
cdr3_aa: CASSLDRGGYTF
clone_size: once
j_call: TRBJ1-2
d_call: TRBD1
v_call: TRBV12-3/TRBV12-4

cdr3_nt: TGTGCCAGCTCCTCGGGACAGGGTCCCTACAATGAGCAGTTCTTC
cdr3_aa: CASSSGQGPYNEQFF
clone_size: -
j_call: TRBJ2-1
d_call: TRBD1
v_call: TRBV18

cdr3_nt: TGTGCCAGCAGCCCTTCCTCTGGGGCCAACGTCCTGACTTTC
cdr3_aa: CASSPSSGANVLTF
clone_size: -
j_call: TRBJ2-6
d_call: -
v_call: TRBV7-9

cdr3_nt: TGTGCCAGCAGCCCACTAGCGGGGGCGAACACCGGGGAGCTGTTTTTT
cdr3_aa: CASSPLAGANTGELFF
clone_size: -
j_call: TRBJ2-2
d_call: TRBD2
v_call: TRBV4-2

cdr3_nt: TGTGCCAGCCGTCTAAAAGGGAGGAAATACTACGGCACAGATACGCAGTATTTT
cdr3_aa: CASRLKGRKYYGTDTQYF
clone_size: -
j_call: TRBJ2-3
d_call: -
v_call: TRBV21-1

cdr3_nt: TGTGCCAGCAGCCGACCCGGACAGGCGGACTATGGCTACACCTTC
cdr3_aa: CASSRPGQADYGYTF
clone_size: -
j_call: TRBJ1-2
d_call: TRBD1
v_call: TRBV5-6

cdr3_nt: TGTGCCAGCAGCCGGGACAGGGGAAATTCACCCCTCCACTTT
cdr3_aa: CASSRDRGNSPLHF
clone_size: few
j_call: TRBJ1-6
d_call: TRBD1
v_call: TRBV5-4

cdr3_nt: TGCGCCAGCAGCTTGGTTAGCGGGGGGATCTACAATGAGCAGTTCTTC
cdr3_aa: CASSLVSGGIYNEQFF
clone_size: once
j_call: TRBJ2-1
d_call: TRBD2
v_call: TRBV5-1

cdr3_nt: TGTGCCAGCAGCGGGGGTGGCCAACTATCACCCCTCCACTTT
cdr3_aa: CASSGGGQLSPLHF
clone_size: -
j_call: TRBJ1-6
d_call: -
v_call: TRBV25-1

cdr3_nt: TGTGCCAGCAGCCCAGGAGGGGGGGGCACCTACGAGCAGTACTTC
cdr3_aa: CASSPGGGGTYEQYF
clone_size: few
j_call: TRBJ2-7
d_call: -
v_call: TRBV7-9

cdr3_nt: TGTGCCACCAGTGATCCCCGGACAGGGAACACAGATACGCAGTATTTT
cdr3_aa: CATSDPRTGNTDTQYF
clone_size: -
j_call: TRBJ2-3
d_call: TRBD1
v_call: TRBV24-1

cdr3_nt: TGCGCCAGCATTGCAGGGGGCAATTTTCAAGAGACCCAGTACTTC
cdr3_aa: CASIAGGNFQETQYF
clone_size: -
j_call: TRBJ2-5
d_call: TRBD1
v_call: TRBV10-2

cdr3_nt: TGTGCCAGCAGCACGGGACAGAACACCGGGGAGCTGTTTTTT
cdr3_aa: CASSTGQNTGELFF
clone_size: once
j_call: TRBJ2-2
d_call: -
v_call: TRBV7-3

cdr3_nt: TGTGCCAGCAATGGCGGGGGGCCATCCTACGAGCAGTACTTC
cdr3_aa: CASNGGGPSYEQYF
clone_size: -
j_call: TRBJ2-7
d_call: TRBD2
v_call: TRBV2

cdr3_nt: TGTGCCAGCAGCCCCGACATATCCAGCTCCTACAATGAGCAGTTCTTC
cdr3_aa: CASSPDISSSYNEQFF
clone_size: -
j_call: TRBJ2-1
d_call: -
v_call: TRBV7-3

cdr3_nt: TGTGCCAGCAGTACTACCCCTAGCGGGGGGCTCACCGGGGAGCTGTTTTTT
cdr3_aa: CASSTTPSGGLTGELFF
clone_size: few
j_call: TRBJ2-2
d_call: TRBD2
v_call: TRBV9

cdr3_nt: TGCGCCAGCAGCTTGGCCCCAGGGACAGTTGAGACCCAGTACTTC
cdr3_aa: CASSLAPGTVETQYF
clone_size: -
j_call: TRBJ2-5
d_call: TRBD1
v_call: TRBV5-1

cdr3_nt: TGCGCCAGCAGCTTGGATTTCTCCCTTTACAATGAGCAGTTCTTC
cdr3_aa: CASSLDFSLYNEQFF
clone_size: -
j_call: TRBJ2-1
d_call: -
v_call: TRBV5-1

cdr3_nt: TGTGCCAGCAGCTTGATCCCAGGGGCGACTACTGTCTACACCTTC
cdr3_aa: CASSLIPGATTVYTF
clone_size: -
j_call: TRBJ1-2
d_call: -
v_call: TRBV5-8

cdr3_nt: TGTGCCAGCAGCCAAGGCCGGACTAGCGGGGGGGCGTACACCGGGGAGCTGTTTTTT
cdr3_aa: CASSQGRTSGGAYTGELFF
clone_size: -
j_call: TRBJ2-2
d_call: TRBD2
v_call: TRBV3-1/TRBV3-2

cdr3_nt: TGTGCCAGCAGCCACCCACAGGGGGCGGTCACCGGGGAGCTGTTTTTT
cdr3_aa: CASSHPQGAVTGELFF
clone_size: -
j_call: TRBJ2-2
d_call: TRBD1
v_call: TRBV28

cdr3_nt: TGCGCCAGCAGCTCATGGGGGGAAAGCGGGGAGCTGTTTTTT
cdr3_aa: CASSSWGESGELFF
clone_size: -
j_call: TRBJ2-2
d_call: -
v_call: TRBV5-1

cdr3_nt: TGTGCCAGCAGCGTAGGGGGGGAGCACCAGTACTTC
cdr3_aa: CASSVGGEHQYF
clone_size: -
j_call: TRBJ2-5
d_call: -
v_call: TRBV9

cdr3_nt: TGTGCCATCAGTGAAAGTGGAGCCTACGAGCAGTACTTC
cdr3_aa: CAISESGAYEQYF
clone_size: -
j_call: TRBJ2-7
d_call: -
v_call: TRBV10-3

cdr3_nt: TGTGCCAGCAGCACGATTGGGGGGAGGTACGAGCAGTACTTC
cdr3_aa: CASSTIGGRYEQYF
clone_size: -
j_call: TRBJ2-7
d_call: -
v_call: TRBV3-1/TRBV3-2

cdr3_nt: TGTGCCAGCAGTGAAACCCCGGACACTGAAGCTTTCTTT
cdr3_aa: CASSETPDTEAFF
clone_size: -
j_call: TRBJ1-1
d_call: -
v_call: TRBV25-1

cdr3_nt: TGTGCCAGCAGCTTATGGCGGGGCGCCAGGGGCACAGATACGCAGTATTTT
cdr3_aa: CASSLWRGARGTDTQYF
clone_size: -
j_call: TRBJ2-3
d_call: -
v_call: TRBV7-9

cdr3_nt: TGTGCCAGCTCACCGGTGAGCGGGACAGGACCCTACGAGCAGTACTTC
cdr3_aa: CASSPVSGTGPYEQYF
clone_size: -
j_call: TRBJ2-7
d_call: -
v_call: TRBV18

cdr3_nt: TGCAGCGTGGCTGGGGAGGGGAATCAGCCCCAGCATTTT
cdr3_aa: CSVAGEGNQPQHF
clone_size: -
j_call: TRBJ1-5
d_call: -
v_call: TRBV29-1

cdr3_nt: TGTGCCAGCAGCCAAGATTGGCGGCCTTATGGCTACACCTTC
cdr3_aa: CASSQDWRPYGYTF
clone_size: -
j_call: TRBJ1-2
d_call: -
v_call: TRBV3-1/TRBV3-2

cdr3_nt: TGTGCCAGCAGCGAAAATGGACAGGGTTACACTGAAGCTTTCTTT
cdr3_aa: CASSENGQGYTEAFF
clone_size: -
j_call: TRBJ1-1
d_call: TRBD1
v_call: TRBV9

cdr3_nt: TGTGCCAGCAGCTACGGACTAGCGGGGGGGGCGGCGACCCAGTACTTC
cdr3_aa: CASSYGLAGGAATQYF
clone_size: -
j_call: TRBJ2-5
d_call: TRBD2
v_call: TRBV7-2

cdr3_nt: TGTGCCATCAGTGAGTCCCCGGTCAGCGACGGAACTGCAACTAATGAAAAACTGTTTTTT
cdr3_aa: CAISESPVSDGTATNEKLFF
clone_size: -
j_call: TRBJ1-4
d_call: -
v_call: TRBV10-3

cdr3_nt: TGTGCCAGCAGCTTAAAGGCCCGTAGCCTCGCCGCCACAGATACGCAGTATTTT
cdr3_aa: CASSLKARSLAATDTQYF
clone_size: -
j_call: TRBJ2-3
d_call: -
v_call: TRBV11-2

cdr3_nt: TGTGCCAGCAGCCATACAGGGTTGAACACTGAAGCTTTCTTT
cdr3_aa: CASSHTGLNTEAFF
clone_size: -
j_call: TRBJ1-1
d_call: -
v_call: TRBV28

cdr3_nt: TGTGCCAGTAGCCGGACTAGCGACTCCTACGAGCAGTACTTC
cdr3_aa: CASSRTSDSYEQYF
clone_size: -
j_call: TRBJ2-7
d_call: TRBD2
v_call: TRBV19

cdr3_nt: TGTGCCAGCAGTCCCCCCGGAAACATTCAGTACTTC
cdr3_aa: CASSPPGNIQYF
clone_size: once
j_call: TRBJ2-4
d_call: -
v_call: TRBV28

cdr3_nt: TGTGCCAGCAGCTTAGGGACAGGGTACGGGGAGCTGTTTTTT
cdr3_aa: CASSLGTGYGELFF
clone_size: -
j_call: TRBJ2-2
d_call: TRBD1
v_call: TRBV7-3

cdr3_nt: TGTGCCAGCAGTTTATTTGGCAGGGGGCCCCTAGAGACCCAGTACTTC
cdr3_aa: CASSLFGRGPLETQYF
clone_size: medium-sized
j_call: TRBJ2-5
d_call: TRBD1
v_call: TRBV28

cdr3_nt: TGTGCCACCAGTGATTTGGGCGGGGGGGCGTCAGATACGCAGTATTTT
cdr3_aa: CATSDLGGGASDTQYF
clone_size: -
j_call: TRBJ2-3
d_call: TRBD2
v_call: TRBV24-1

cdr3_nt: TGTGCCAGTAGTACCTCGACAGGGAGAGGCGAAAAACTGTTTTTT
cdr3_aa: CASSTSTGRGEKLFF
clone_size: -
j_call: TRBJ1-4
d_call: TRBD1
v_call: TRBV19

cdr3_nt: TGTGCCAGCAGCTTGTCTATTTTGCGGGGACAGGGCTACGAGCAGTACTTC
cdr3_aa: CASSLSILRGQGYEQYF
clone_size: -
j_call: TRBJ2-7
d_call: TRBD1
v_call: TRBV5-5

cdr3_nt: TGCGCCAGCAGCCCCGGGGGGGGCCTTAACTATGGCTACACCTTC
cdr3_aa: CASSPGGGLNYGYTF
clone_size: few
j_call: TRBJ1-2
d_call: -
v_call: TRBV5-1

cdr3_nt: TGCGCCAGCAGGACAGGAACAACTAATGAAAAACTGTTTTTT
cdr3_aa: CASRTGTTNEKLFF
clone_size: -
j_call: TRBJ1-4
d_call: -
v_call: TRBV10-1

cdr3_nt: TGTGCCAGCAGTTTCTCCTACAGGGGCGAGCAGTACTTC
cdr3_aa: CASSFSYRGEQYF
clone_size: -
j_call: TRBJ2-7
d_call: TRBD1
v_call: TRBV6-5